This is a list of T cell receptor beta chains from one sample in a study of neurological immune-mediated disorders. TCRdb re-called the 5' RACE reads through MiXCR, storing one row per CDR3 protein. The table has tens of thousands of distinct CDR3 sequences, under 5.5% seen once. The source material was PBMCs. Source of these receptors: a woman in her 50s with multiple sclerosis. The CDR3 runs from the conserved cysteine through the conserved F or W.

v_gene: TRBV7-2
j_gene: TRBJ2-5
len: 14
CDR3aa: CASSLALTRTTQYF

v_gene: TRBV6-2/TRBV6-3
j_gene: TRBJ2-1
len: 12
CDR3aa: CASSWPGYEQFF

v_gene: TRBV4-3
j_gene: TRBJ1-1
len: 17
CDR3aa: CASSQQPVEAVNTEAFF

v_gene: TRBV14
j_gene: TRBJ1-5
len: 13
CDR3aa: CASSQGGSQPQNF

v_gene: TRBV12-3/TRBV12-4
j_gene: TRBJ2-1
len: 13
CDR3aa: CASSPLLRQGEFF

v_gene: TRBV10-3
j_gene: TRBJ2-2
len: 14
CDR3aa: CAITRGGNTGELFF

v_gene: TRBV28
j_gene: TRBJ2-7
len: 14
CDR3aa: CASSYQGNSYEQYF

v_gene: TRBV2
j_gene: TRBJ1-1
len: 12
CDR3aa: CASSEGSREAFF

v_gene: TRBV12-3/TRBV12-4
j_gene: TRBJ2-7
len: 12
CDR3aa: CASSWQGYEQYF

v_gene: TRBV3-1
j_gene: TRBJ1-1
len: 13
CDR3aa: CASNRGRDTEAFF

v_gene: TRBV5-1
j_gene: TRBJ1-2
len: 12
CDR3aa: CASSLTNYGYTF

v_gene: TRBV7-2
j_gene: TRBJ1-6
len: 14
CDR3aa: CASSEGAGRSPLHF

v_gene: TRBV11-1
j_gene: TRBJ2-1
len: 14
CDR3aa: CASSLEVRAHEQFF

v_gene: TRBV7-6
j_gene: TRBJ2-3
len: 14
CDR3aa: CASSSAGGVDTQYF

v_gene: TRBV29-1
j_gene: TRBJ1-2
len: 13
CDR3aa: CSVSGGVNYGYTF

v_gene: TRBV20-1
j_gene: TRBJ2-7
len: 12
CDR3aa: CSARGQFYEQYF

v_gene: TRBV2
j_gene: TRBJ2-7
len: 13
CDR3aa: CARSGTGIYEQYF

v_gene: TRBV5-1
j_gene: TRBJ1-1
len: 15
CDR3aa: CASSPLGQRNTEAFF

v_gene: TRBV20-1
j_gene: TRBJ2-1
len: 14
CDR3aa: CSAGRNRVGNEQFF

v_gene: TRBV5-1
j_gene: TRBJ2-3
len: 16
CDR3aa: CASSLYDPRKSDTQYF

v_gene: TRBV12-3/TRBV12-4
j_gene: TRBJ2-3
len: 15
CDR3aa: CASTTTRRGTDTQYF

v_gene: TRBV25-1
j_gene: TRBJ2-7
len: 13
CDR3aa: CASRRGTGYEQYF

v_gene: TRBV4-2
j_gene: TRBJ1-1
len: 15
CDR3aa: CASSPPPYRDTEAFF

v_gene: TRBV20-1
j_gene: TRBJ2-1
len: 11
CDR3aa: CSAREDNEQFF

v_gene: TRBV4-3
j_gene: TRBJ1-1
len: 14
CDR3aa: CASSQYEGVTEAFF

v_gene: TRBV7-8
j_gene: TRBJ1-3
len: 16
CDR3aa: CASSIGQGLSGNTIYF